Listed below are T cell receptor beta chains from one sample, sequenced in a study of blood T cell repertoires in COVID-19. TCRdb keeps only in-frame clones here, not all; method: immunoSEQ multiplex PCR. The sample has 60,000 to 65,000 clones; around 73% are singletons. Sequencing was done on a sample of peripheral blood. Every receptor here comes from a man in his sixties with COVID-19, enrolled during active disease. CDR3s include the opening cysteine and the closing phenylalanine or tryptophan. Fields, in order: D gene, V gene, clone size, J gene, CDR3 protein, CDR3 DNA. The D gene is left open where the match is weak. Clone size, where shown, is once, few, many, or a class for clones that have expanded.

D: NA
V: TRBV6-6
size: NA
J: TRBJ1-2
CDR3: CASSDPGQTHGYTF
DNA: TGTGCCAGCAGTGATCCGGGACAAACACACGGCTACACCTTC

D: NA
V: TRBV7-3
size: NA
J: TRBJ2-5
CDR3: CASSPEPGETQYF
DNA: TGTGCCAGCAGCCCCGAACCAGGAGAGACCCAGTACTTC

D: NA
V: TRBV2
size: few
J: TRBJ1-2
CDR3: CASKPVEDSYGYTF
DNA: TGTGCCAGCAAACCCGTGGAGGACAGCTATGGCTACACCTTC

D: NA
V: TRBV16
size: NA
J: TRBJ2-3
CDR3: CASTPLVPTDTQYF
DNA: TGTGCCAGCACCCCGTTAGTACCCACAGATACGCAGTATTTT

D: NA
V: TRBV5-1
size: NA
J: TRBJ2-7
CDR3: CASSPNSGEGEQYF
DNA: TGCGCCAGCAGCCCGAATAGCGGTGAGGGGGAGCAGTACTTC

D: NA
V: TRBV4-1
size: NA
J: TRBJ2-1
CDR3: CASSQEGAFLNEQFF
DNA: TGCGCCAGCAGCCAAGAAGGAGCGTTTCTTAATGAGCAGTTCTTC

D: NA
V: TRBV18
size: NA
J: TRBJ1-1
CDR3: CASSLGHTNTEAFF
DNA: TGTGCCAGCTCACTGGGACATACGAACACTGAAGCTTTCTTT

D: NA
V: TRBV6-5
size: NA
J: TRBJ2-3
CDR3: CASIHYGRSTDTQYF
DNA: TGTGCCAGCATCCACTATGGGAGGAGCACAGATACGCAGTATTTT

D: TRBD1
V: TRBV6-6
size: NA
J: TRBJ1-6
CDR3: CASSRLDRGNSPLHF
DNA: TGTGCCAGCAGTCGACTCGACAGGGGTAATTCACCCCTCCACTTT

D: TRBD1
V: TRBV29-1
size: NA
J: TRBJ2-5
CDR3: CSASDRGGQTQYF
DNA: TGCAGCGCCTCGGACAGGGGAGGGCAGACCCAGTACTTC

D: NA
V: TRBV5-1
size: NA
J: TRBJ2-3
CDR3: CASSLGARHTDTQYF
DNA: TGCGCCAGCAGCTTGGGTGCGAGACACACAGATACGCAGTATTTT

D: NA
V: TRBV7-9
size: NA
J: TRBJ2-3
CDR3: CASSSSRGFGVSTDTQYF
DNA: TGTGCCAGCAGCTCAAGTCGGGGTTTCGGGGTTAGCACAGATACGCAGTATTTT

D: TRBD2
V: TRBV6-4
size: few
J: TRBJ2-2
CDR3: CASSELWTRSPGELFF
DNA: TGTGCCAGCAGTGAACTGTGGACTAGGTCCCCCGGGGAGCTGTTTTTT

D: TRBD2
V: TRBV30
size: NA
J: TRBJ2-3
CDR3: CAWSVGPGGTDTQYF
DNA: TGTGCCTGGAGTGTCGGGCCGGGAGGGACAGATACGCAGTATTTT

D: TRBD2
V: TRBV27
size: NA
J: TRBJ2-3
CDR3: CASSSTYPGLAADTQYF
DNA: TGTGCCAGCAGTTCTACTTATCCGGGACTAGCAGCAGATACGCAGTATTTT

D: NA
V: TRBV5-1
size: once
J: TRBJ1-4
CDR3: CASTRTPATNEKLFF
DNA: TGCGCCAGCACACGGACACCCGCAACTAATGAAAAACTGTTTTTT

D: NA
V: TRBV18
size: NA
J: TRBJ2-7
CDR3: CASSRNYVGYEQYF
DNA: TGTGCCAGCTCACGCAACTACGTCGGCTACGAGCAGTACTTC

D: NA
V: TRBV6-6
size: NA
J: TRBJ1-1
CDR3: CASSRLANTEAFF
DNA: TGTGCCAGCAGTCGACTAGCGAACACTGAAGCTTTCTTT

D: TRBD1
V: TRBV5-4
size: NA
J: TRBJ1-1
CDR3: CASATGTVNTEAFF
DNA: TGTGCCAGCGCTACAGGGACAGTGAACACTGAAGCTTTCTTT

D: NA
V: TRBV19
size: NA
J: TRBJ2-2
CDR3: CASSKVTAGTGELFF
DNA: TGTGCCAGTAGTAAAGTGACAGCCGGCACCGGGGAGCTGTTTTTT

D: TRBD2
V: TRBV19
size: few
J: TRBJ2-1
CDR3: CASTLRLAGGLYNEQFF
DNA: TGTGCCAGTACCTTAAGACTAGCGGGGGGCCTTTACAATGAGCAGTTCTTC

D: TRBD2
V: TRBV29-1
size: few
J: TRBJ2-1
CDR3: CSEQGLAGYGEQFF
DNA: TGCAGCGAACAAGGACTAGCGGGGTATGGGGAGCAGTTCTTC

D: TRBD1
V: TRBV18
size: NA
J: TRBJ2-7
CDR3: CASSPTSGTAHYEQYF
DNA: TGTGCCAGCTCACCCACCTCCGGGACAGCACACTACGAGCAGTACTTC

D: NA
V: TRBV5-1
size: NA
J: TRBJ2-2
CDR3: CASSLIREFTGELFF
DNA: TGCGCCAGCAGCTTAATACGGGAGTTTACCGGGGAGCTGTTTTTT

D: TRBD2
V: TRBV9
size: NA
J: TRBJ2-7
CDR3: CASSPKAGTSGRSYSYEQYF
DNA: TGTGCCAGCAGCCCAAAAGCGGGGACTAGCGGGAGGTCCTACTCCTACGAGCAGTACTTC

D: TRBD2
V: TRBV29-1
size: NA
J: TRBJ2-3
CDR3: CSVEWRTSEHTDTQYF
DNA: TGCAGCGTTGAATGGCGGACTAGCGAACACACAGATACGCAGTATTTT

D: NA
V: TRBV2
size: few
J: TRBJ2-3
CDR3: CASLEFSVADTQYF
DNA: TGTGCCAGCCTCGAGTTTAGTGTGGCAGATACGCAGTATTTT

D: NA
V: TRBV28
size: NA
J: TRBJ1-5
CDR3: CASSFWAVARRGYQPQHF
DNA: TGTGCCAGCAGTTTTTGGGCAGTCGCGAGGAGGGGATATCAGCCCCAGCATTTT

D: TRBD2
V: TRBV6-2/TRBV6-3
size: NA
J: TRBJ2-7
CDR3: CASSSPRTSGDYEQYF
DNA: TGTGCCAGCAGTTCCCCAAGGACTAGCGGGGACTACGAGCAGTACTTC

D: NA
V: TRBV13
size: NA
J: TRBJ2-7
CDR3: CASSPQDRYEQYF
DNA: TGTGCCAGCAGCCCACAGGACAGATACGAGCAGTACTTC

D: TRBD1
V: TRBV7-9
size: once
J: TRBJ2-1
CDR3: CASSLPGGQGLGYNEQFF
DNA: TGTGCCAGCAGCCTCCCCGGAGGACAGGGCTTGGGTTACAATGAGCAGTTCTTC

D: NA
V: TRBV6-6
size: NA
J: TRBJ2-7
CDR3: CASTAGGTGYEQYF
DNA: TGTGCCAGCACCGCAGGAGGGACTGGTTACGAGCAGTACTTC

D: NA
V: TRBV19
size: NA
J: TRBJ1-2
CDR3: CASSISGYGYTF
DNA: TGTGCCAGTAGTATTTCCGGTTATGGCTACACCTTC

D: NA
V: TRBV6-5
size: NA
J: TRBJ2-6
CDR3: CASSPGSGANVLTF
DNA: TGTGCCAGCAGTCCAGGGTCCGGGGCCAACGTCCTGACTTTC

D: TRBD1
V: TRBV5-4
size: NA
J: TRBJ1-5
CDR3: CASSDRTGTMRNQPQHF
DNA: TGTGCCAGCAGCGACCGGACAGGTACGATGCGCAATCAGCCCCAGCATTTT

D: TRBD2
V: TRBV2
size: NA
J: TRBJ2-1
CDR3: CASSEALAGGGQFF
DNA: TGTGCCAGCAGTGAAGCACTAGCGGGGGGGGGCCAGTTCTTC

D: NA
V: TRBV7-9
size: NA
J: TRBJ2-2
CDR3: CASRDSNTGELFF
DNA: TGTGCCAGCAGGGACTCCAACACCGGGGAGCTGTTTTTT

D: TRBD1
V: TRBV3-1/TRBV3-2
size: NA
J: TRBJ2-7
CDR3: CASSGTATYEQYF
DNA: TGTGCCAGCAGCGGGACAGCTACCTACGAGCAGTACTTC

D: NA
V: TRBV24-1
size: NA
J: TRBJ1-2
CDR3: CATSAVNYGYTF
DNA: TGTGCCACCAGTGCAGTGAACTATGGCTACACCTTC

D: TRBD2
V: TRBV5-4
size: once
J: TRBJ2-3
CDR3: CASSRPLAGETDTQYF
DNA: TGTGCCAGCAGCCGACCCCTAGCGGGTGAGACAGATACGCAGTATTTT

D: TRBD1
V: TRBV5-1
size: NA
J: TRBJ2-3
CDR3: CASSRGQGPPDTQYF
DNA: TGCGCCAGCAGCAGGGGACAGGGCCCGCCAGATACGCAGTATTTT

D: NA
V: TRBV5-4
size: NA
J: TRBJ1-1
CDR3: CASTKTLGLDSTEAFF
DNA: TGTGCCAGCACCAAGACATTGGGACTGGATTCGACTGAAGCTTTCTTT